This T cell receptor (beta chain) is from a study of T cell repertoires in cytomegalovirus infection (dated by TCRdb to about 2019). Regarding the study in general: The peptide stimulations were aimed at well-studied HLA-B-restricted epitopes as well as recently identified HLA-C-restricted CMV epitopes, whose presentation resists viral immunomodulation. Because public TCR beta signatures pointed to carriage of CMV infection together with the matching HLA type, the HLA type of each donor mattered for the analysis.

V was cut back by 9 bases and J by 5 bases, leaving a gap of 14 bases between them. Via the germline V gene (reference sequence), CDR1 is LGHDT and CDR2 YNNKEL. The CDR3 contains 12 residues, cysteine and phenylalanine counted. Of all the DNA, just the CDR3 is kept, 36 bases in frame from base 1. Sequencer: Illumina HiSeq 1500. Starting from the raw public reads, TCRdb applied fastp trimming at Q25, assembled clones with MiXCR and retained in-frame beta chains. Entries are consolidated by CDR3 protein sequence, retaining the most common genes and DNA. Across this sample there are about 700,000 distinct CDR3 sequences, with roughly 33% seen only once. 18% of the sample rests with the top ten. What the treatment or condition label conveys for this sample: in vitro stimulation with specific CMV peptide epitopes to enrich CMV-specific T cells. Findings and caveats that apply to the study as a whole: The ex vivo response was dominated by HLA-C-restricted CMV-specific TCR beta clonotypes, which also provided the single most frequent clonotype in two of eight donors. In both this cohort and an independent 352-donor cohort, the cumulative frequency of public TCR beta family members distinguished carriers of CMV infection plus the relevant HLA type.

Points on this clonotype: No cognate antigen has been identified for it. Base-call qualities are not available, and no considerably larger clone is one nucleotide away.

The V gene is TRBV3-1 and the J gene is TRBJ2-7; TRBD2 could be the D gene, as 6 bases match. The source is a human donor in good health (CMV status not recorded). Some clones in this sample may be carry-over from other donors' samples. The material was cultured PBMCs, obtained from culture after CMV antigen stimulation. The CDR3 protein: CARGGSGDEQYF. The DNA sequence is TGTGCCAGGGGGGGTTCGGGGGACGAGCAGTACTTC.